Reported below is one TCR beta chain. Its antigen remains unidentified. The data are from a study of identifying expanded T cells in peripheral blood. Germline lookup yields CDR1 SNHLY and CDR2 FYNNEI. The CDR3 sequence is 14 residues long. The junction had 7 bases not matched to a gene; V was cut back by 5 bases and J by 5 bases. Study-level findings and limits: Across healthy donors, higher total template counts meant significantly greater roughly two-week count variance. Technical replicates showed approximately 1.2 changed clones; approximately 2 weeks about 16; four weeks 19.

Produced via immunoSEQ multiplex PCR; TCRdb's table is partial and in-frame only. The sample has roughly 100,000 clones; roughly 90% are singletons. Collection occurred without any documented infections or immune events in donors. Sequences were obtained from blood. This chain links TRBV2 with TRBJ2-5; 8 bases map to TRBD1. This receptor was taken from a person aged 18-70 years in good health. The CDR3 reads CASSSTGAWETQYF. The CDR3 DNA follows: TGTGCCAGCAGTTCGACAGGGGCTTGGGAGACCCAGTACTTC.